This TCR beta chain originates from a study of Ad26.COV2.S vaccination and SARS-CoV-2 variants (dated by TCRdb to 2020 to 2022). Regarding the complete study: Vaccine-arm donors were drawn from COV1001, a multicentre, randomized, double-blind, placebo-controlled phase I-IIa trial of Ad26.COV2.S in healthy adults. Investigators remained blinded to trial group allocation during experiments and outcome assessment. A total of some 30 samples were included in the TCR-sequenced set, comprising 19 Ad26.COV2.S vaccine recipients, 5 placebo recipients and 8 SARS-CoV-2 convalescent individuals. Ad26.COV2.S was administered intramuscularly at a dose of 5x10^10 or 1x10^11 viral particles, either as one shot or as two shots given 56 days apart. The specificity and breadth of SARS-CoV-2-reactive T cell receptors after Ad26.COV2.S vaccination were assessed by TCRbeta repertoire sequencing. Trial participants were randomized into five groups of five: low-dose or high-dose Ad26.COV2.S given once or twice, or placebo on both occasions. Broader findings and caveats from the paper: Substantial breadth of spike-specific CD8+ and CD4+ T cell responses was reported after vaccination. According to the authors, total T cell responses may have been underestimated by the TCR breadth and depth analyses. Compared with placebo recipients, Ad26.COV2.S recipients showed higher spike-specific TCR breadth (P = 0.0014). Vaccine and placebo recipients had comparable non-spike TCR breadth, which fits with the vaccine containing only spike. The study lacked the statistical power to compare responses across vaccine doses or regimens.

The immunoSEQ Assay was the method used to sequence TCRbeta CDR3 regions. After extraction, genomic DNA underwent amplification by bias-controlled multiplex PCR, followed by high-throughput sequencing. In the paper's pipeline: To quantify the absolute abundance of every unique TCRbeta CDR3 region, sequences were collapsed and filtered. T cell fraction was estimated by normalizing TCRbeta template counts to usable DNA, with usable DNA measured through amplification of reference genes found in all nucleated cells. Repertoire TCRs were annotated as SARS-CoV-2-specific by exact matching of V gene, CDR3 amino acid sequence and J gene to a known reactive TCR set. The reference SARS-CoV-2 TCR set came from MIRA and was filtered for enrichment in COVID-19-positive ImmuneCODE repertoires, removing public or cross-reactive TCRs. Using the MIRA antigens, annotated TCRs were further analysed by specific ORF or by position within an ORF. Breadth was defined as the number of annotated unique rearrangements divided by the total number of unique productive rearrangements, and depth was defined as the summed frequency of the annotated unique rearrangements. TCR breadth was compared between groups using two-sided Wilcoxon rank-sum tests. The table was pulled from immuneACCESS by TCRdb, which kept in-frame rearrangements only. Such tables lose some clones; where checked, under half of the loss comes from unresolved V genes, and the rest has no known cause. V, J and clone size derive from that table, while D and trimming were established from the DNA sequence. The table for this sample lists around 300,000 clones; roughly 90% of them were counted only once. Jointly, the top ten make up about 5% of the sample.

Read against the paper, the sample's treatment or condition label means: around 19 received Ad26.COV2.S at low or high dose, single or two shots; several received placebo; per-sample allocation not given. For vaccine and placebo recipients, repertoires were sequenced using samples collected on day 63 after the first injection. Cohort 1b enrolled 20 to 30 adults aged 18-55 years at a single site in Boston, USA, between 29 July and 7 August 2020. Ad26.COV2.S was a replication-incompetent adenovirus type 26 vector that expressed a prefusion-stabilized SARS-CoV-2 spike protein derived from the original Wuhan strain. Remarks on this clone: The antigen it recognizes is unknown. No quality values exist for individual bases; no much larger clone is one base distant.

The sequence derives from a person between 18 and 65 years old who received the Ad26.COV2.S COVID-19 vaccine or a placebo. The sample here was peripheral blood, taken in a trial of Ad26.COV2.S vaccine versus placebo.

The DNA is as follows: TGTGCCAGCACCCTACTAGCGGGAGCGGGCGGTGAGCAGTTCTTC. The resulting protein is CASTLLAGAGGEQFF. This sequence uses TRBV11-3 and TRBJ2-1; TRBD2 matches 11 bases in the middle. From V the trimming removes 7 bases and from J it removes 9 bases, while the gene matches leave 11 bases of the junction unaccounted for. There are 15 amino acids in the CDR3, from cysteine to phenylalanine inclusive. Just CDR3 DNA is preserved here, 45 bases in frame from base 1. Looking up the germline V gene yields CDR1 SGHNT and CDR2 YENEEA.